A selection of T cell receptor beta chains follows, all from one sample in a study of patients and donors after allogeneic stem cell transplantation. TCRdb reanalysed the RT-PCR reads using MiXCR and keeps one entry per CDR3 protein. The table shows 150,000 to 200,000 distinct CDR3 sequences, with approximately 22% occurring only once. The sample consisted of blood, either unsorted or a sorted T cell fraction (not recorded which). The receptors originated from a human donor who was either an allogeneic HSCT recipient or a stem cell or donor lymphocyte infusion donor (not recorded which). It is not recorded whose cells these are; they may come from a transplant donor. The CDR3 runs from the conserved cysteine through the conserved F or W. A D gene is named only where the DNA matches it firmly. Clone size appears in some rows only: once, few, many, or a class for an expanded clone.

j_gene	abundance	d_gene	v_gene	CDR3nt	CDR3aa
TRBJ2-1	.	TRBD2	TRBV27	TGTGCCAGCAGCAACCCGGGACTAGCGGGAGTAACGATCAATGAGCAGTTCTTC	CASSNPGLAGVTINEQFF
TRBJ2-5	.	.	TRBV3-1	.	CASSQDISAPQETQYF
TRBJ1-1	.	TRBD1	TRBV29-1	TGCAGCGTTCCGACAGGGGGGTTGAACACTGAAGCTTTCTTT	CSVPTGGLNTEAFF
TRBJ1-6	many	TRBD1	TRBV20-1	TGCAGTGCAAAAAGGACAGGGGGCGATTCACCCCTCCACTTT	CSAKRTGGDSPLHF
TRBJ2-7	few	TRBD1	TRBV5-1	TGCGCCAGCAGCTTGGATAGGGGACAGCTCTACGAGCAGTACTTC	CASSLDRGQLYEQYF
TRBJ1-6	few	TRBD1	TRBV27	TGTGCCAGCAGCCCCATCCTTGGGACAGAGGGTTCACCCCTCCACTTT	CASSPILGTEGSPLHF
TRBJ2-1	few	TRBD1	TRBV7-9	TGTGCCAGCACCTGGTTACAGGGGGCTTACAATGAGCAGTTCTTC	CASTWLQGAYNEQFF
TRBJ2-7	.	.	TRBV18	TGTGCCAGCTCGCACCCGGCCCGAAGGGACCCCTACGAGCAGTACTTC	CASSHPARRDPYEQYF
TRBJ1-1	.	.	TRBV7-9	TGTGCCAGCAGCTTAGGCGGGCAGGGGACTGAAGCTTTCTTT	CASSLGGQGTEAFF
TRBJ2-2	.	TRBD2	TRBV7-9	TGTGCCAGCAGCTCCCTCGCCAGCGGGAGGGCCGGCGGGGAGCTGTTTTTT	CASSSLASGRAGGELFF
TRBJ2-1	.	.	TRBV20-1	TGCAGTGCTAGCGGGGTTTCCTACAATGAGCAGTTCTTC	CSASGVSYNEQFF
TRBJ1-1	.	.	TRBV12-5	TGTGCTAGTGGTCTAAACGGGGGAAACACTGAAGCTTTCTTT	CASGLNGGNTEAFF
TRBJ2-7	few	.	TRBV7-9	TGTGCCAGCAGTCCCGGCCTTTACGAGCAGTACTTC	CASSPGLYEQYF
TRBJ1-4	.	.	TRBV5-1	TGCGCCAGCAGCATTAGACAGGCAGAAAAACTGTTTTTT	CASSIRQAEKLFF
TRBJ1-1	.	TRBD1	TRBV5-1	TGCGCCAGCAATCTTGCAGGGGGCACTGAAGCTTTCTTT	CASNLAGGTEAFF
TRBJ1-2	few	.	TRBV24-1	TGTGCCACCAGTGATTTCCCCGATGAGGGGATTAGTGGCTACACCTTC	CATSDFPDEGISGYTF
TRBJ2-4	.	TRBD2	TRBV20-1	TGCAGTGCTAGCGGGGGGTGGCACATTCAGTACTTC	CSASGGWHIQYF
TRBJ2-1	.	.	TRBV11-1	TGTGCCAGCAGCCCACACCACTCGACCCCAAAGCCGTTCTTC	CASSPHHSTPKPFF
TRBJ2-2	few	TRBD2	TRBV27	TGTGCCAGCAGTTTTCAACCGGGGGGGACCGGGGAGCTGTTTTTT	CASSFQPGGTGELFF
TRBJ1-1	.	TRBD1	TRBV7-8	TGTGCCAGCAGCATACCAATCCCAGGGGGGGCCACTGAAGCTTTCTTT	CASSIPIPGGATEAFF
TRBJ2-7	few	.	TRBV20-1	TGCAGTGCTACGGTCGCAGGGTCCTCCTACTACTACGAGCAGTACTTC	CSATVAGSSYYYEQYF
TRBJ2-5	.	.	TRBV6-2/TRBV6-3	TGTGCCAGCACCTACCGGGTCTATAACTTCCAAGAGACCCAGTACTTC	CASTYRVYNFQETQYF
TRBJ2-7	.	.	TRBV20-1	TGCAGTGCCGTTCTAACCTCTGTTCTTTACGAGCAGTACTTC	CSAVLTSVLYEQYF
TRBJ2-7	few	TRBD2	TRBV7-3	TGTGCCAGCAGCCCTGGACTAGCGGGGTCCTACGAGCAGTACTTC	CASSPGLAGSYEQYF
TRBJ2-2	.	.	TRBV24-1	TGTGCCACCAGTCTAAACACCGGGGAGCTGTTTTTT	CATSLNTGELFF
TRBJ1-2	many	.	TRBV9	TGTGCCAGCAGCGTAGCTAACTATGGCTACACCTTC	CASSVANYGYTF
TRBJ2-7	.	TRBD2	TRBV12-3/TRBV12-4	TGTGCCAGCAGTTCTGGGACTAGAGAGCAGTACTTC	CASSSGTREQYF
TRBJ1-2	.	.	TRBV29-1	TGCAGCGTTGATGGGGCGGGTAGTCGGTATGGCTACACCTTC	CSVDGAGSRYGYTF
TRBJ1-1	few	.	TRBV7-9	TGTGCCAGCAGCTTAGCGCTCTCTTGGAACACTGAAGCTTTCTTT	CASSLALSWNTEAFF
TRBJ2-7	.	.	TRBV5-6	TGTGCCAGCAGCTTGTGGGTCGGCTACGAGCAGTACTTC	CASSLWVGYEQYF
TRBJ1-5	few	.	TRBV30	TGTGCCTGGAGTACGGCAATCAATCAGCCCCAGCATTTT	CAWSTAINQPQHF
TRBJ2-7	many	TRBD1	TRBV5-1	TGCGCCAGCAGCCTACGGGACAGCTACGAGCAGTACTTC	CASSLRDSYEQYF
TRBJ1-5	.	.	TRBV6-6	TGTGCCAGCACCCTACGTGGCCCCTGGAATCAGCCCCAGCATTTT	CASTLRGPWNQPQHF
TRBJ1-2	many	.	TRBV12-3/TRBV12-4	TGTGCCAGCACCACAGGGACGAGTGGCTACACCTTC	CASTTGTSGYTF
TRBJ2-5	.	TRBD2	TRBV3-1	TGTGCCAGCAGCCAAGGCGGGGGGGATGGGACCCAGTACTTC	CASSQGGGDGTQYF
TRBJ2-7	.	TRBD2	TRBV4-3	TGCGCCAGCAGCCAAGAACACACTCCGGGACTAGCGGTCTCCCGCTACGAGCAGTACTTC	CASSQEHTPGLAVSRYEQYF
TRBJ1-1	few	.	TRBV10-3	TGTGCCATCACCACACAGGGAGGTGGGACTGAAGCTTTCTTT	CAITTQGGGTEAFF
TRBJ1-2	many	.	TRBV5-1	TGCGCCAGCAGCTTGGGGGACATGTTTAACTATGGCTACACCTTC	CASSLGDMFNYGYTF
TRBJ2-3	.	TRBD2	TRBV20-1	TGCAGTGCTAGAGATGGCCTAGCGGGAGCAGATACGCAGTATTTT	CSARDGLAGADTQYF
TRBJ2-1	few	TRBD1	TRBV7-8	TGTGCCAGCAGCCCCAGGGGGGACAGGCGGTCCTACAATGAGCAGTTCTTC	CASSPRGDRRSYNEQFF
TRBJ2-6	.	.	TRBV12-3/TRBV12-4	TGTGCCAGCAGCCCAATTTGGGTATTTGGGGCCAACGTCCTGACTTTC	CASSPIWVFGANVLTF
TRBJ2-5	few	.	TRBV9	TGTGCCAGCAGCGAAACAGGACTCCAAGAGACCCAGTACTTC	CASSETGLQETQYF
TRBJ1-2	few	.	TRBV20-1	TGCAGTGCTAGACCCACAAGCTATGGCTACACCTTC	CSARPTSYGYTF
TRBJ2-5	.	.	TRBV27	TGTGCCAGCAGTGGAGAAGCCCAAGAGACCCAGTACTTC	CASSGEAQETQYF
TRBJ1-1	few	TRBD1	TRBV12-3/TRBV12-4	TGTGCCAGCAGTCTACCGGACAGGGGGAGGGACACTGAAGCTTTCTTT	CASSLPDRGRDTEAFF
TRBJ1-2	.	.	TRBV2	TGTGCCAGTCAGGGTTTAGAGGATGGCTACACCTTC	CASQGLEDGYTF
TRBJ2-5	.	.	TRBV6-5	TGTGCCAGCAGTTACTCGTGGGTCTACCAAGAGACCCAGTACTTC	CASSYSWVYQETQYF
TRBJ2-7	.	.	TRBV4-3	TGCGCCAGCAGCCAAGATCTCAGGGGAGAGGGGGAGCAGTACTTC	CASSQDLRGEGEQYF
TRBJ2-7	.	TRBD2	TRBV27	TGTGCCAGCAGGGGAGCGGGGACCTACGAGCAGTACTTC	CASRGAGTYEQYF
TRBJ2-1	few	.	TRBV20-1	TGCAGTGCTAGAGATCTGACCGGGGTTTCCTACAATGAGCAGTTCTTC	CSARDLTGVSYNEQFF
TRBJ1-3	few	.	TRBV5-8	TGTGCCAGCAGCTTCTTAAACACCATATATTTT	CASSFLNTIYF
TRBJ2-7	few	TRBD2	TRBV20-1	TGCAGTGCTGTACTAGGCGGGAGACGCTACGAGCAGTACTTC	CSAVLGGRRYEQYF
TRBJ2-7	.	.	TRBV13	TGTGCCAGCAGCCAAGGACTTTGGAGCTCCTACGAGCAGTACTTC	CASSQGLWSSYEQYF